This T cell receptor (beta chain) emerged from a study of blood T cell repertoires in COVID-19. Method: immunoSEQ multiplex PCR; TCRdb's copy keeps in-frame clones and lacks some. The sample yields under 250,000 clones, 65% to 90% seen once. The germline CDR1 and CDR2 sequences are ENHRY and SYGVKD. V gave up 11 bases and J gave up 3 bases; unmatched junction bases: 10. The length of the CDR3 is 14 residues. The gene calls are TRBV10-3 and TRBJ2-5, with 9 bases lining up with TRBD1. The source of this sequence is a man aged 45-65 years with COVID-19, enrolled during active disease. The specimen sequenced was peripheral blood. This chain's CDR3 is CAAGRQGVKETQYF. CDR3 DNA: TGTGCCGCCGGAAGACAGGGGGTGAAAGAGACCCAGTACTTC.